Below, 8 T cell receptor beta chains from the same sample are listed, as sequenced in a study of regulatory T cells in long-lasting Graves disease. The time point: persistent/refractory GD, antithyroid drugs over 5 years with positive TRAb. Isolated PBMC RNA provided the starting material for the TCR library. According to the study, TCR beta libraries were built with iRepertoire HTBI primers and CDR3-region Arm-PCR. One entry per CDR3 protein, called by TCRdb with MiXCR from the multiplex PCR reads. The table has 650,000 to 850,000 distinct CDR3 sequences, 25% to 30% seen once. Sequenced here: peripheral blood mononuclear cells (PBMCs), sampled when the disease was refractory, from a patient treated with antithyroid drugs. These receptors were taken from a female donor with Graves disease.

This clonotype was seen only a few times. DNA of the CDR3: TGTGCCAGCAGTTTAGGTGTAGGGTTGGGCAATCAGCCCCAGCATTTT. This gives the protein CASSLGVGLGNQPQHF. This sequence joins TRBV12-3 or TRBV12-4 and TRBJ1-5; unclear D gene. There are 16 residues in the CDR3. Trimming took 1 base from V and 2 from J, leaving 12 bases between them.

This clonotype was counted between two and nine times. This rearrangement joins TRBV29-1 to TRBJ1-1, with 7 bases lining up with TRBD1. Germline V gives CDR1 SQVTM, CDR2 ANQGSEA. This CDR3 has 14 amino acids. V trimming: 8 bases; J trimming: 5 bases; junction bases outside the gene matches: 14. Here the CDR3 DNA reads TGCAGCATCAGACGGGACAGCGCTTTTACTGAAGCTTTCTTT. It codes for CSIRRDSAFTEAFF.

This rearrangement joins TRBV6-5 to TRBJ1-1; 8 bases are shared with TRBD1. From germline, CDR1 is MNHEY and CDR2 SVGAGI. V was pared by 4 bases and J by 1 base, with 8 bases of the junction left unmatched. The CDR3 extends over 16 amino acids. The CDR3 here is CASSSLTGAKNTEAFF. CDR3 bases: TGTGCCAGCAGTTCCCTGACAGGGGCGAAGAACACTGAAGCTTTCTTT.

The chain recombines TRBV3-1 with TRBJ1-2; perhaps TRBD1 as D (5 bases). Trimming removed 7 bases at V and 0 bases at J, with 12 bases between. The CDR3 loop spans 14 amino acids. In germline, CDR1 is LGHDT, CDR2 YNNKEL (reference sequence). CDR3: CASTRQTSNYGYTF. The CDR3 DNA sequence: TGTGCCAGCACCCGACAGACCTCTAACTATGGCTACACCTTC.

This chain's CDR3 is CASRPQGPGANVLTF. CDR3 in DNA: TGCGCCAGCAGACCACAGGGACCTGGGGCCAACGTCCTGACTTTC. This chain uses TRBV5-1 with TRBJ2-6, with D tentatively TRBD1 (6 bases). V was trimmed by 5 bases and J by 2 bases, leaving 11 bases between them. Germline lookup yields CDR1 SGHRS and CDR2 YFSETQ. The CDR3 has 15 amino acids.

The chain joins TRBV14 to TRBJ1-5; 9 bases are a match to TRBD1. The V segment lost 6 bases and the J segment 5 bases; nucleotides outside the gene matches: 8. Germline lookup yields CDR1 SGHDN and CDR2 FVKESK. The CDR3 is 15 amino acids. Written as DNA, the CDR3 is TGTGCCAGCAGTCGAAGTGGACAGGGGTATCAGCCCCAGCATTTT. Its protein is CASSRSGQGYQPQHF.

The CDR3 coding sequence is TGCAGCGTTGAGAAACCTTACTATGGCTACACCTTC. Protein: CSVEKPYYGYTF. The V call is TRBV29-1, the J call TRBJ1-2; D unclear. CDR1 SQVTM and CDR2 ANQGSEA come from the germline V gene. The CDR3 extends over 12 amino acids. The V and J ends lost 3 bases and 3 bases respectively, with 8 bases between them.

As for this clonotype: This may be a read error: a much more frequent sequence differs by one nucleotide. This chain uses TRBV11-3 with TRBJ1-2; TRBD1 matches 12 bases. The CDR3 has 13 residues. Looked up from germline, CDR1 is SGHNT and CDR2 is YENEEA. The CDR3 nucleotides are TGTGCCAGCAAGGGGACAGGGGGCTATGACTACACCTTC. Protein sequence: CASKGTGGYDYTF.